This T cell receptor (beta chain) was sequenced during a study of tumor-infiltrating lymphocytes in primary liver carcinoma. Each 20-30 mg portion of unsorted bulk tissue served as the source for co-extraction of RNA and DNA. Using a constant-region primer together with ProtoScript II reverse transcriptase, TCR beta cDNA was made from roughly 540 ng of total RNA. Slightly modified ARM-PCR served as the procedure for the TCR beta libraries. These libraries came from three rounds of nested multiplex PCR. The two initial PCR rounds, around 11 cycles each, used TRBV1-TRBV30 forward and C-beta reverse primers. TCRdb redid the calling of the multiplex PCR reads with MiXCR, one entry per CDR3 protein. The table includes 20,000 to 25,000 distinct CDR3 sequences, about three quarters detected once. CDR3 length: 17 amino acids. CDR1 and CDR2 (germline): LGHNA, YNFKEQ. V lost 10 bases to trimming and J lost 1 base; unmatched junction nucleotides: 13.

The chain employs TRBV4-2 and TRBJ2-7, with 13 bases that match TRBD2. The specimen sequenced was liver tumor tissue from sampling region 1. As to subset: tumor region T1, superior pole. This clonotype originated in a woman aged 30 to 39 with primary liver carcinoma and hepatitis B virus infection. Here the CDR3 DNA reads TGTGCCACTACTGGACTAGCGGGAGTTTATAAGTCCTACGAGCAGTACTTC. Its protein product is CATTGLAGVYKSYEQYF.